Below, one T cell receptor beta chain is given with its context. These data belong to a study of blood T cell repertoires in COVID-19. Original analysis: Reference gene primers were amplified, and this amplification served to estimate nucleated cell counts. Only in-frame clones appear in the TCRdb table, and some are missing; sequencing was by immunoSEQ multiplex PCR. Clone size and V and J calls were adopted from that table, with D and trimming inferred from the DNA. Of 200,000 to 300,000 clones in the sample, 70% to 90% were seen once. Germline lookup yields CDR1 SGHVS and CDR2 FQNEAQ. The V and J ends lost 2 bases and 5 bases, in that order; junction bases with no gene match: 7. The CDR3 length is 16 residues.

The TCR sequence derives from a man aged 25 to 40 with active or convalescent COVID-19. Input material: peripheral blood. This chain connects TRBV7-8 to TRBJ1-4, with TRBD1 matching 8 bases. CDR3 in DNA: TGTGCCAGCAGCTTATCCCAGGGGGCGGTGAATGAAAAACTGTTTTTT. It is translated as CASSLSQGAVNEKLFF.